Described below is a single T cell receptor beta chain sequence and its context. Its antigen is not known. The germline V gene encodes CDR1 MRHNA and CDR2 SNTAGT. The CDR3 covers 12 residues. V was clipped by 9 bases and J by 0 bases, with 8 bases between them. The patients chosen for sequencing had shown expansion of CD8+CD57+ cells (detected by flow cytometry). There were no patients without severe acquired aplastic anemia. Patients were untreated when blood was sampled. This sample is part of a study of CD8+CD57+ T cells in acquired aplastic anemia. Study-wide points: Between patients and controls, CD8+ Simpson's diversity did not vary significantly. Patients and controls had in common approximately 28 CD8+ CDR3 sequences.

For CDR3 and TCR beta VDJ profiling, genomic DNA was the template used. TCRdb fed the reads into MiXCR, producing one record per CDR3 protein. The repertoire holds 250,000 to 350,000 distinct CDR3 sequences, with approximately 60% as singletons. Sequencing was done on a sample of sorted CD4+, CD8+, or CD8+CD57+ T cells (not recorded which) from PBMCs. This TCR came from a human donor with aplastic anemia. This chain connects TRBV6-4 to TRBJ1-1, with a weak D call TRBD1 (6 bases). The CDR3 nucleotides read TGTGCCAGGGGGGCTCTGAACACTGAAGCTTTCTTT. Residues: CARGALNTEAFF.